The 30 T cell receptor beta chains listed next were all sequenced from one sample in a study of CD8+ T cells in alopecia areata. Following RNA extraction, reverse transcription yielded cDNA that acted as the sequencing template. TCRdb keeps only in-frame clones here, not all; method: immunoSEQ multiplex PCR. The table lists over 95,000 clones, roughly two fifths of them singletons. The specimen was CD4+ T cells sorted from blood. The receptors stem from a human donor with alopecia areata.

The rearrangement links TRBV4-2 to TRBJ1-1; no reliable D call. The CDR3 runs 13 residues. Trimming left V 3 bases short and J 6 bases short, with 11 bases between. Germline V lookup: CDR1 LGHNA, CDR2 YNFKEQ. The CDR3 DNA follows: TGTGCCAGCAGCCATTATAAGGTATCTGAAGCTTTCTTT. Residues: CASSHYKVSEAFF.

Here the CDR3 reads CASTQAGGVQPQHF. The CDR3 bases are TGTGCCAGCACTCAGGCGGGTGGAGTGCAGCCCCAGCATTTT. The chain has TRBV2 and TRBJ1-5; no clear D gene. The germline V and J ends were trimmed by 7 bases and 7 bases, with 17 bases remaining between them. The CDR3 sequence is 14 residues long. The germline V gene encodes CDR1 SNHLY and CDR2 FYNNEI.

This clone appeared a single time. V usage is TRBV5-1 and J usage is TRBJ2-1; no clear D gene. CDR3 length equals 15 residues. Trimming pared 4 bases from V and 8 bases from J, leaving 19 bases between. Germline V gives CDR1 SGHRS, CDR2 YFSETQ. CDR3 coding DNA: TGCGCCAGCAGCCAAGACGGAAACCCTGTGGATGAGCAGTTCTTC. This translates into CASSQDGNPVDEQFF.

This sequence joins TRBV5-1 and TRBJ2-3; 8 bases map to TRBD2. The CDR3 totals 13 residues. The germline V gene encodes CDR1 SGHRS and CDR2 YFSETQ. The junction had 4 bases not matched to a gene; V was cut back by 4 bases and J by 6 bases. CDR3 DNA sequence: TGCGCCAGCAGCCGGACTAGCATTGATACGCAGTATTTT. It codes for CASSRTSIDTQYF.

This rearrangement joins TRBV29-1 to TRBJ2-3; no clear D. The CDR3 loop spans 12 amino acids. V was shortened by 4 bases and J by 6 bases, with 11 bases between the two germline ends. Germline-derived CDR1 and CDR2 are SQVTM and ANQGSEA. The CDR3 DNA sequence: TGCAGCGTTGTGGGCCTGTGGGATACGCAGTATTTT. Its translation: CSVVGLWDTQYF.

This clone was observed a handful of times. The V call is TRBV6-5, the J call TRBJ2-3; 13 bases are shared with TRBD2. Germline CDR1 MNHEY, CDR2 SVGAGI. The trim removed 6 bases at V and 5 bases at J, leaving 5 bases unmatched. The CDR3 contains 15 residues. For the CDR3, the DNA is TGTGCCAGCAGGCGACTAGCGGGGGGCCAAGATACGCAGTATTTT. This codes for CASRRLAGGQDTQYF.

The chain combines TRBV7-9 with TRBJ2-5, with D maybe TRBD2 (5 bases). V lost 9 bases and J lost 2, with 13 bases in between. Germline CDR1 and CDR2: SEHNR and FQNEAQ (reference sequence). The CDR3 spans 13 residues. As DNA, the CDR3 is TGTGCCAGTGAGACCACTAGACAAGAGACCCAGTACTTC. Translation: CASETTRQETQYF.

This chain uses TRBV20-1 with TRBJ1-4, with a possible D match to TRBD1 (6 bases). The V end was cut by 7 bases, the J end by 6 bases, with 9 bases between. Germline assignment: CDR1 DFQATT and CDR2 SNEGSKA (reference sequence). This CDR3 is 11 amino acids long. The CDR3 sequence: CSVSGDEKLFF. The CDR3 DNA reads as TGCAGTGTTTCAGGGGATGAAAAACTGTTTTTT.

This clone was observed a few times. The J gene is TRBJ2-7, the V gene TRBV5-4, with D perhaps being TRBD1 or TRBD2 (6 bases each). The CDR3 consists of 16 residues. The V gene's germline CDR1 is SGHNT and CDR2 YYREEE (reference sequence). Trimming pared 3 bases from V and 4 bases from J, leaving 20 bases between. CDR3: CASSSRRRGRQYEQYF. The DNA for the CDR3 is TGTGCCAGCAGCTCAAGACGACGGGGGCGCCAATACGAGCAGTACTTC.

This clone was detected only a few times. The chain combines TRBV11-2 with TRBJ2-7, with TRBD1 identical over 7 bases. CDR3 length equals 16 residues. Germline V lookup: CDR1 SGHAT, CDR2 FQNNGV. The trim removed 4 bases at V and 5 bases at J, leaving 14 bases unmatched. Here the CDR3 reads CASSYRMTGNNHEQYF. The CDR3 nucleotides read TGTGCCAGCAGCTACCGAATGACAGGGAATAATCACGAGCAGTACTTC.

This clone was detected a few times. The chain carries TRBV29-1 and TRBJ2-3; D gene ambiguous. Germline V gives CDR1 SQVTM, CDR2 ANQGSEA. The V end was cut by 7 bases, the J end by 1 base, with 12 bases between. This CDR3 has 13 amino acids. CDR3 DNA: TGCAGCGAGGCTGGCTCGGGCACAGATACGCAGTATTTT. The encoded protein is CSEAGSGTDTQYF.

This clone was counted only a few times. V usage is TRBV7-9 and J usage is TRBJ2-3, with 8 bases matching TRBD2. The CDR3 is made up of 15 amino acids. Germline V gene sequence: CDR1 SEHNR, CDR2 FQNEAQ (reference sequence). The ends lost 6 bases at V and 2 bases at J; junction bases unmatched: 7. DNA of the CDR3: TGTGCCAGCAGTGCGAGCGGGGGTATCACAGATACGCAGTATTTT. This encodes CASSASGGITDTQYF.

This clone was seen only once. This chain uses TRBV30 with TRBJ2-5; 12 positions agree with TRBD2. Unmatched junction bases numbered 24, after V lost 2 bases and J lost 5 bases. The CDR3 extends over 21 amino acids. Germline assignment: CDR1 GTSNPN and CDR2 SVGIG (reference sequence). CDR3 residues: CAWSLSWVNGSSGRAKETQYF. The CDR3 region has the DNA TGTGCCTGGAGTCTCTCCTGGGTGAACGGATCTAGCGGGAGGGCGAAGGAGACCCAGTACTTC.

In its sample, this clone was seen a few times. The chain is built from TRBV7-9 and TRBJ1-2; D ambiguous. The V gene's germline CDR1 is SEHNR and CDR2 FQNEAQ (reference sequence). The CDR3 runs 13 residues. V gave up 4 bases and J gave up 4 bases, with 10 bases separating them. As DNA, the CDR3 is TGTGCCAGCAGCTATGGTATGGGCTATGGCTACACCTTC. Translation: CASSYGMGYGYTF.

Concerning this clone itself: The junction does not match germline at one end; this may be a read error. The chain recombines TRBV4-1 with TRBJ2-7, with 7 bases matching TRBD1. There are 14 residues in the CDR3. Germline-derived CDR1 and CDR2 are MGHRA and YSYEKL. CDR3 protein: CASSKDRDSYEQYF. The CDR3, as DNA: TGCGCCAGCAGCAAAGACAGGGATAGCTACGAGCAGTACTTC.

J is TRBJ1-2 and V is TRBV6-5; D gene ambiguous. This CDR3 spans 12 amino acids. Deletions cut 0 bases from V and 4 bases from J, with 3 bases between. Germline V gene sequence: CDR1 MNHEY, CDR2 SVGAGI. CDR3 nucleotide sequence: TGTGCCAGCAGTTACTCCGGCTATGGCTACACCTTC. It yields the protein CASSYSGYGYTF.

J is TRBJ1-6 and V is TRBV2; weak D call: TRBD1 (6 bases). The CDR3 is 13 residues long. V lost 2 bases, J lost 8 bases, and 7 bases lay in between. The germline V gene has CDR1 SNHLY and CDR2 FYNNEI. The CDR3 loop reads CASSEQGHSPLHF. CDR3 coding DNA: TGTGCCAGCAGTGAACAGGGGCATTCACCCCTCCACTTT.

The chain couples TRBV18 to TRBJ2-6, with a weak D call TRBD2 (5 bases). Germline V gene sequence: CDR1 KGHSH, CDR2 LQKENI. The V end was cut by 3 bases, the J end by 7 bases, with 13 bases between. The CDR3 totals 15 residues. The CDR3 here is CASSPPAGGANVLTF. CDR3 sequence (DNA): TGTGCCAGCTCACCCCCGGCGGGCGGAGCCAACGTCCTGACTTTC.

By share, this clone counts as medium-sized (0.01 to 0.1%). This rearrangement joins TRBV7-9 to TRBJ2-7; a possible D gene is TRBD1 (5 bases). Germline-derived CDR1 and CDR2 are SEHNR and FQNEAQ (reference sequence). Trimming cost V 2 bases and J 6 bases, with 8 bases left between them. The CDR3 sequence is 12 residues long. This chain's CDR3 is CASSLTQGEQYF. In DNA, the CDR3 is TGTGCCAGCAGCTTAACGCAGGGCGAGCAGTACTTC.

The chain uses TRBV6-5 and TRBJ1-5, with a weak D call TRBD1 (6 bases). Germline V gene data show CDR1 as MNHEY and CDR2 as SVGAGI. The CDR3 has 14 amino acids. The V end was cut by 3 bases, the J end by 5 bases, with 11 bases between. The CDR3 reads CASSYLRGDQPQHF. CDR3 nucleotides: TGTGCCAGCAGTTATTTGAGGGGGGATCAGCCCCAGCATTTT.

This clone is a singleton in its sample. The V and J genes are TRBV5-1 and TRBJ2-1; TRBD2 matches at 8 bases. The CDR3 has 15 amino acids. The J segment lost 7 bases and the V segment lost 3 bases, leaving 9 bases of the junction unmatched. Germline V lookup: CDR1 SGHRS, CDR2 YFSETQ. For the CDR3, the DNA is TGCGCCAGCAGCTCCCTTTCGGGGGGGCTGAATGAGCAGTTCTTC. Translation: CASSSLSGGLNEQFF.

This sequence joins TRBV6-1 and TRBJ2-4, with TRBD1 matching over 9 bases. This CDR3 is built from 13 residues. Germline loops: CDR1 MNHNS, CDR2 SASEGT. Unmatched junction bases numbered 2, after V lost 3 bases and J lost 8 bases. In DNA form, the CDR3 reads TGTGCCAGCAGTGAGGGACAGGGAGACATTCAGTACTTC. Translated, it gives CASSEGQGDIQYF.

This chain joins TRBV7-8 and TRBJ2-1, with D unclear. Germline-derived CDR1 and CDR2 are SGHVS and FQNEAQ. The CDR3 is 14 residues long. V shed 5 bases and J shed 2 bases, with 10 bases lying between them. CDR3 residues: CASSRGWAYNEQFF. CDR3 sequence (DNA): TGTGCCAGCAGCCGCGGCTGGGCCTACAATGAGCAGTTCTTC. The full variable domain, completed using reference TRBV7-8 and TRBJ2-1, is GAGVSQSPRYKVAKRGQDVALRCDPISGHVSLFWYQQALGQGPEFLTYFQNEAQLDKSGLPSDRFFAERPEGSVSTLKIQRTQQEDSAVYLCASSRGWAYNEQFFGPGTRLTVL.

The CDR3: CASSSRVPGNSPLHF. DNA of the CDR3: TGTGCCAGCAGTTCGCGGGTCCCCGGGAATTCACCCCTCCACTTT. This rearrangement joins TRBV27 to TRBJ1-6; D remains ambiguous. Germline-derived CDR1 and CDR2 are MNHEY and SMNVEV (reference sequence). Between the trimmed V and J ends, which lost 4 bases and 7 bases, there was a span of 14 bases. This CDR3 has 15 amino acids.

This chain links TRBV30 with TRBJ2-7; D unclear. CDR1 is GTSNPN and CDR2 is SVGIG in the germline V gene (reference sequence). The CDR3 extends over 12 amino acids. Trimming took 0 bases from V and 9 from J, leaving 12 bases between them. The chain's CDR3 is CAWSVVSTRQYF. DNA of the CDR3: TGTGCCTGGAGTGTAGTGTCGACGCGGCAGTACTTC.

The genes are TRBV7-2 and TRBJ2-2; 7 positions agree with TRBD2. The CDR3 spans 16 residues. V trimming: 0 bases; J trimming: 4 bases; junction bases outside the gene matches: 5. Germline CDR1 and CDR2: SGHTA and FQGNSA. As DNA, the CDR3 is TGTGCCAGCAGCTTAGCCCGCGGGAGAAGCACCGGGGAGCTGTTTTTT. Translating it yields CASSLARGRSTGELFF. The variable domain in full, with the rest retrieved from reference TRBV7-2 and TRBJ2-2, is GAGVSQSPSNKVTEKGKDVELRCDPISGHTALYWYRQSLGQGLEFLIYFQGNSAPDKSGLPSDRFSAERTGGSVSTLTIQRTQQEDSAVYLCASSLARGRSTGELFFGEGSRLTVL.

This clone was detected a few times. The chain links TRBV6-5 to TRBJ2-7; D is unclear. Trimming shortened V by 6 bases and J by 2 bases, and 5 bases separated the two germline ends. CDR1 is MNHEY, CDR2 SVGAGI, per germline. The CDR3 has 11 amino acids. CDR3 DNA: TGTGCCAGCAGCGACCCCTACGAGCAGTACTTC. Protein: CASSDPYEQYF.

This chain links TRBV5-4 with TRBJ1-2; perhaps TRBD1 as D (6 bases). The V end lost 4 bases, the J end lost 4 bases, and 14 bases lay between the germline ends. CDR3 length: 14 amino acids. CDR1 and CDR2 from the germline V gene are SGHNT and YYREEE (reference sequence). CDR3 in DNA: TGTGCCAGCAGCGGAAGAGACAGGATCTATGGCTACACCTTC. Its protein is CASSGRDRIYGYTF.

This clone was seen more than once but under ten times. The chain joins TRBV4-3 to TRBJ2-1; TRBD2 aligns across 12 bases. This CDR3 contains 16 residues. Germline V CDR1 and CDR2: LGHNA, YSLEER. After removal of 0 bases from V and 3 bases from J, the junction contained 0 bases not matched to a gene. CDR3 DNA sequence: TGCGCCAGCAGCCAAGAACTAGCGGGGGGCTACAATGAGCAGTTCTTC. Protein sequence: CASSQELAGGYNEQFF.

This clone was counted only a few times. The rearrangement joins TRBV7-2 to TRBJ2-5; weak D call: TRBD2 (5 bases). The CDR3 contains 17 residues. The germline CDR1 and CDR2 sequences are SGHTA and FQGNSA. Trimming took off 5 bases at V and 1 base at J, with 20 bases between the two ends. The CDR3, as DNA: TGTGCCAGCAGCCGCGGACGAATACTAGGACCCCAAGAGACCCAGTACTTC. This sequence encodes CASSRGRILGPQETQYF.